This T cell receptor (beta chain) was documented in a study of T cell repertoires in ileal Crohn's disease. General study points: High-frequency clones were more common in sorted CD8 than CD4 cells. Compared with non-smokers, active smokers at surgery showed more clonal expansions. All patients with clonality above 26.8% had endoscopic recurrence.

The CDR3 runs to 17 residues. Germline CDR1 and CDR2: LGHNA and YNFKEQ. Trimming pared 2 bases from V and 0 bases from J, leaving 11 bases between. The data were produced by immunoSEQ multiplex PCR, yet TCRdb's version contains in-frame clones alone and is incomplete. This table has roughly 2,400 clones, 70% to 90% appearing once. Eligibility required adulthood, ileal or ileocolonic Crohn's disease and indicated ileocolonic resection. As for this clone: The target antigen is unknown.

The rearrangement uses TRBV4-2 and TRBJ2-6; no definite D call. Sequencing was carried out using ileal tissue. The TCR originated in an adult with Crohn's disease. CDR3 residues: CASSQTATPSGANVLTF. The CDR3 nucleotides are TGTGCCAGCAGCCAAACGGCCACCCCCTCTGGGGCCAACGTCCTGACTTTC.